These T cell receptor beta chains were read from a single sample in a study of siplizumab effects on memory and regulatory T cells. The data were produced by immunoSEQ multiplex PCR, yet TCRdb's version contains in-frame clones alone and is incomplete. The table has roughly 56,000 clones, over 85% seen once. The sequenced sample consisted of CD8+ T cells sorted from blood. The receptor source for this set is a human donor in good health. Each CDR3 is given with its conserved first and last residue. The size field is filled for only some rows; it gives once, few, many or a size class.

>TRBV4-1|once|TRBJ2-1
CASSQVRGGQNEQFF
>TRBV6-5|NA|TRBJ2-7
CASSYLGGSSYEQYF
>TRBV29-1|NA|TRBJ2-7
CSVERPGSYEQYF
>TRBV27|NA|TRBJ2-5
CASSYIGGSPGETQYF
>TRBV20-1|NA|TRBJ2-3
CSAVGPDTQYF
>TRBV6-6|NA|TRBJ1-1
CASSYSSRNTEAFF
>TRBV9|NA|TRBJ2-7
CASSEGTSREQYF
>TRBV10-2|NA|TRBJ1-6
CASRSRDSYNSPLHF
>TRBV13|NA|TRBJ2-1
CASSARAYNEQFF
>TRBV6-1|once|TRBJ2-7
CASSEEGPEAAAYEQYF
>TRBV5-1|NA|TRBJ1-1
CASSPAMGNTEAFF
>TRBV7-8|NA|TRBJ1-2
CASSLAGDGYGYTF
>TRBV28|few|TRBJ1-2
CASAVNRGHGYTF
>TRBV7-3|NA|TRBJ2-1
CASSLSGRGVDEQFF
>TRBV25-1|NA|TRBJ2-7
CASSVTSTYEQYF
>TRBV7-8|NA|TRBJ2-1
CASSFRQGNEQFF
>TRBV9|NA|TRBJ2-1
CASSAIFTLDGYNEQFF
>TRBV27|NA|TRBJ2-3
CASSLGQIPTDTQYF
>TRBV19|NA|TRBJ1-1
CASSLGTVNTEAFF
>TRBV2|NA|TRBJ2-2
CASKLANTGELFF
>TRBV5-8|NA|TRBJ2-1
CASSLRLAGDLEQFF
>TRBV4-2|NA|TRBJ2-1
CASKGDRGYNEQFF
>TRBV5-4|NA|TRBJ2-4
CASSFSEGTAKNIQYF
>TRBV6-1|few|TRBJ1-1
CASSVYWDTEAFF
>TRBV5-4|NA|TRBJ2-1
CASSGREFPYNEQFF
>TRBV29-1|NA|TRBJ2-3
CSVDGGGAEDTQYF
>TRBV6-5|NA|TRBJ1-1
CASNLHGLNTEAFF
>TRBV9|NA|TRBJ2-7
CASGSGGHEQYF
>TRBV10-1|NA|TRBJ1-2
CASSESREFFYGYTF
>TRBV6-6|NA|TRBJ2-2
CASSSVAGELFF
>TRBV9|NA|TRBJ1-5
CASSVGINQPQHF
>TRBV6-6|NA|TRBJ2-2
CASSYIAGGFTGELFF
>TRBV7-3|NA|TRBJ2-2
CASSSPTDTNTGELFF
>TRBV7-9|NA|TRBJ2-2
CASRAGNTGELFF
>TRBV30|NA|TRBJ2-7
CAWTELAGGLNEQYF
>TRBV4-1|NA|TRBJ2-5
CASSPIGGREETQYF
>TRBV30|NA|TRBJ2-2
CAWTLGGGGELFF
>TRBV11-3|NA|TRBJ2-3
CASSPRLAGKNTDTQYF
>TRBV27|NA|TRBJ2-5
CASSLTTGGDGETQYF
>TRBV10-2|NA|TRBJ2-3
CASSVGAGGTDTQYF
>TRBV7-6|NA|TRBJ2-7
CASSLEGIPGDRGEQYF
>TRBV29-1|once|TRBJ1-4
CSVVDRDEKLFF
>TRBV29-1|NA|TRBJ1-1
CSVPGSNTEAFF
>TRBV6-1|NA|TRBJ1-2
CASTERGVGYGYTF
>TRBV27|NA|TRBJ2-1
CASSPQFAGAGEEFF
>TRBV4-1|NA|TRBJ2-7
CASSQDVRQGIHEQYF
>TRBV2|NA|TRBJ2-5
CASSEYQETQYF
>TRBV14|NA|TRBJ1-1
CASSQTGEGGNTEAFF
>TRBV9|NA|TRBJ2-1
CASSLSSVSYNEQFF
>TRBV4-2|NA|TRBJ2-3
CASGRLAGGPVLADTQYF
>TRBV9|once|TRBJ2-2
CASSGGQGRTGELFF
>TRBV7-9|NA|TRBJ1-1
CASSWGQGVENTEAFF
>TRBV2|NA|TRBJ2-3
CASSEYGVLDTQYF
>TRBV6-1|NA|TRBJ1-1
CASSENGASEAFF
>TRBV27|NA|TRBJ1-5
CASSLGTANQPQHF